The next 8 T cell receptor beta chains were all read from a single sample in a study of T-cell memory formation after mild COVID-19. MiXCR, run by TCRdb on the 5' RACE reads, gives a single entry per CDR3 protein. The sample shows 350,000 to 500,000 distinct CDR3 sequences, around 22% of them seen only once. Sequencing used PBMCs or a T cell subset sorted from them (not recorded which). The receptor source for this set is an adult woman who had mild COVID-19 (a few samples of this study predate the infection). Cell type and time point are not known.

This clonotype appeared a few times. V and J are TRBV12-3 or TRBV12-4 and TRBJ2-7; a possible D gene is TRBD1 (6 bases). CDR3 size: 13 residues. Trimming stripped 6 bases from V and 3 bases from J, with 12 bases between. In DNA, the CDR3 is TGTGCCAGCAGCCTCCAACAGGGCTACGAGCAGTACTTC. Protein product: CASSLQQGYEQYF.

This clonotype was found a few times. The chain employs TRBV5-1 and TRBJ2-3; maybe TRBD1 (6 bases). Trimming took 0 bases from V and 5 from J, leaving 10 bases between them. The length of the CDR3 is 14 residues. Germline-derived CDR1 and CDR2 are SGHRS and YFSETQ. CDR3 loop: CASSLDRAVDTQYF. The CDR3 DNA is TGCGCCAGCAGCTTGGACAGGGCTGTAGATACGCAGTATTTT.

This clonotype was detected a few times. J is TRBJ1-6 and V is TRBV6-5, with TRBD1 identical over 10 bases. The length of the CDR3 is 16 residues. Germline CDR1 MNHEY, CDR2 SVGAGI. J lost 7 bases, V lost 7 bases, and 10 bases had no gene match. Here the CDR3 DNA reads TGTGCCAGCACTCCCTTGGGGACAGGGGAGAATTCACCCCTCCACTTT. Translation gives CASTPLGTGENSPLHF.

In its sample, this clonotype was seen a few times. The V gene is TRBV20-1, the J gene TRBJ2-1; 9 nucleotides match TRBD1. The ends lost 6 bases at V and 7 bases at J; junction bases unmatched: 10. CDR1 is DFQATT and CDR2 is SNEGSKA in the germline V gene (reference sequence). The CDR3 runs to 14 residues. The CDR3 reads CSARLDRGRNEQFF. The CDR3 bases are TGCAGTGCGCGATTGGACAGGGGCCGAAATGAGCAGTTCTTC.

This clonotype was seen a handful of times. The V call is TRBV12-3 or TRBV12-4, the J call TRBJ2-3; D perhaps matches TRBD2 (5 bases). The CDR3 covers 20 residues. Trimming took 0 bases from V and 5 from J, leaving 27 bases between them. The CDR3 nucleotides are TGTGCCAGCAGTTTAGCGTGGGATAAGTTCACTAGGGTTGGCGGAGATACGCAGTATTTT. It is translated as CASSLAWDKFTRVGGDTQYF.

The CDR3 bases are TGTGCCATCGAAGCGGCCCTGGAGACCGGGGAGCTGTTTTTT. Translating gives CAIEAALETGELFF. The chain recombines TRBV6-2 or TRBV6-3 with TRBJ2-2, with D perhaps matching TRBD2 (5 bases). V was clipped by 10 bases and J by 5 bases, with 17 bases between them. In germline, CDR1 is MNHEY, CDR2 SVGEGT. The length of the CDR3 is 14 residues.

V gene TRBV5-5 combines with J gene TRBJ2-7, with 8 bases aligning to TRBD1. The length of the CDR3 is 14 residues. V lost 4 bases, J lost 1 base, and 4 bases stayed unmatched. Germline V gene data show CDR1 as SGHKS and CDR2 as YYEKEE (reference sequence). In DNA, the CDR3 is TGTGCCAGCAGCGTAAGGACAGGGTCCTACGAGCAGTACTTC. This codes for CASSVRTGSYEQYF. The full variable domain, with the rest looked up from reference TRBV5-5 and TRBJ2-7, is DAGVTQSPTHLIKTRGQQVTLRCSPISGHKSVSWYQQVLGQGPQFIFQYYEKEERGRGNFPDRFSARQFPNYSSELNVNALLLGDSALYLCASSVRTGSYEQYFGPGTRLTVT.

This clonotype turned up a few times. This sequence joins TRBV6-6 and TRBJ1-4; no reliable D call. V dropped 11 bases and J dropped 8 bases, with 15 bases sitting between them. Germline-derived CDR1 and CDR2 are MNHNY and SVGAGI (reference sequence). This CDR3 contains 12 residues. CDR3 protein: CASAVGGEKLFF. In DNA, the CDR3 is TGTGCCTCCGCGGTGGGAGGCGAAAAACTGTTTTTT.